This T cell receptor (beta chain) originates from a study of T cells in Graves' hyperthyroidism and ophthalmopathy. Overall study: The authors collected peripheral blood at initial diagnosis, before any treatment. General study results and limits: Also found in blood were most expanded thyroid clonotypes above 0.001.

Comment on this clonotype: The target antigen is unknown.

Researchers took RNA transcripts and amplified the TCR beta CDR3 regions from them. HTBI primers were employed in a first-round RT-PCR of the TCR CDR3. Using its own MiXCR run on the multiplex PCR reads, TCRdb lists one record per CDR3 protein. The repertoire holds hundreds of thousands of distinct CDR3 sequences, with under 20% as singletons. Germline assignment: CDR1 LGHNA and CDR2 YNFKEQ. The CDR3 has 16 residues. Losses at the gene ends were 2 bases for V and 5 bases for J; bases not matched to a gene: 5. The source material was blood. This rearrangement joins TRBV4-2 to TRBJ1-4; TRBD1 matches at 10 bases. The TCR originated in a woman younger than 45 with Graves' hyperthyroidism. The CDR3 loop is CASSQPWTGGNEKLFF. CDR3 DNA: TGTGCCAGCAGCCAACCTTGGACAGGGGGAAATGAAAAACTGTTTTTT.